This T cell receptor beta chain was obtained from a study of CD8+ T cells in alopecia areata. Whole-study context: Those patients who were treated received oral tofacitinib, which was given at 5 to 10 mg twice daily for moderate-to-severe alopecia areata. Findings of the study overall: Scalp data also include sequences from resident alphabeta T cells of normal skin. Researchers say the link of baseline CD8+ expansion to response remains uncertain, with one nonresponder.

Treatment in this sample: oral pan-JAK inhibitor, 5-10 mg twice daily. TCR sequencing used cDNA made by reverse transcription of extracted RNA. Here immunoSEQ multiplex PCR was the method, and the copy in TCRdb shows in-frame clones only, minus some. The repertoire has 150,000 to 200,000 clones, roughly 60% of them found once; the top ten carry about 1.3%. As regards this clone: Its target is not known.

CDR3 size: 14 residues. Germline V CDR1 and CDR2: SGHDN, FVKESK. The V end lost 4 bases, the J end lost 4 bases, and 11 bases lay between the germline ends. The TCR was taken from a human donor with alopecia areata. V usage is TRBV14 and J usage is TRBJ2-1; D might be TRBD1 or TRBD2, each matching 6 bases. The input for sequencing was CD4+ T cells sorted from blood, taken around week 50, from a patient treated with tofacitinib. Written as DNA, the CDR3 is TGTGCCAGCAGCCCTAGGGGGGCATACAATGAGCAGTTCTTC. This encodes CASSPRGAYNEQFF.